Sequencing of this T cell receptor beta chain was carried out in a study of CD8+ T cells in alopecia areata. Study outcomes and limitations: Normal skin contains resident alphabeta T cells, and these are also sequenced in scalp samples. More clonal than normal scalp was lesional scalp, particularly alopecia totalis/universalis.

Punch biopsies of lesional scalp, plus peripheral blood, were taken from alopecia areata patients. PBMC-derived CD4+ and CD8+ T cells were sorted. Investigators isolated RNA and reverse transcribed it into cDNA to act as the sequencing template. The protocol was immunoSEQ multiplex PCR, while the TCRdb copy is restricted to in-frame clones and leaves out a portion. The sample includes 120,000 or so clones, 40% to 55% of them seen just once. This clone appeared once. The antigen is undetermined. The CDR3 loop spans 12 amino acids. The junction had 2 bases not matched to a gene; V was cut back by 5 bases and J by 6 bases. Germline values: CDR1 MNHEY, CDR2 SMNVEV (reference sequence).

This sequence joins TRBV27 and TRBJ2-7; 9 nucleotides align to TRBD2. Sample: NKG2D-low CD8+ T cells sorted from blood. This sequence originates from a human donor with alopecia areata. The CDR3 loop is CASSASGAEQYF. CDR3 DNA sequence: TGTGCCAGCAGTGCTAGCGGGGCCGAGCAGTACTTC.